The source of this T cell receptor beta chain is a study of blood T cell repertoires in COVID-19. As for the study in general: The United States, Italy and Spain supplied acute and convalescent COVID-19 samples. In each case, the material was cDNA or gDNA derived from T cells, B-cell-depleted T cells, or PBMCs.

Germline CDR1 and CDR2: MNHEY and SMNVEV (reference sequence). Trimming removed 10 bases from V and 1 base from J; junction bases left unmatched: 7. This CDR3 region has 14 residues. In the source study's methods: Reference gene primers were amplified, and this amplification served to estimate nucleated cell counts. The repertoire was sequenced with immunoSEQ multiplex PCR; TCRdb's copy has only in-frame clones and lacks some. Clone size and the V and J calls come from that table; the DNA yielded D and trimming. Of about 150,000 clones in the sample, around 78% were seen once. This receptor was identified in a man at least 80 years old with acute or convalescent COVID-19. V usage is TRBV27 and J usage is TRBJ2-1; 7 positions agree with TRBD1. The sample taken for sequencing was peripheral blood. CDR3 DNA: TGTGCCACCCGACAGGGACAGTCCTACAATGAGCAGTTCTTC. The encoded protein is CATRQGQSYNEQFF.